What follows are 2 T cell receptor beta chains derived from one specimen sequenced in a study of blood T cell repertoires in COVID-19. Data came from immunoSEQ multiplex PCR; TCRdb stores just in-frame clones and leaves some out. This table holds a few hundred thousand clones, approximately 85% found once. Input material: peripheral blood. These receptors originate from a woman in her seventies with acute or convalescent COVID-19.

V and J are TRBV6-6 and TRBJ2-7; D is possibly TRBD2 (6 bases). This CDR3 is built from 14 residues. The V gene lost 6 bases and the J gene lost 7 bases, with 19 bases spanning the gap. Germline assignment: CDR1 MNHNY and CDR2 SVGAGI (reference sequence). CDR3 bases: TGTGCCAGCAGCTACAGCGGGTACGAGGGGGAGCAGTACTTC. This sequence encodes CASSYSGYEGEQYF.

This chain joins TRBV10-3 and TRBJ2-3; weak D call: TRBD2 (5 bases). The CDR3 extends over 15 amino acids. Germline loops: CDR1 ENHRY, CDR2 SYGVKD. Trimming stripped 10 bases from V and 0 bases from J, with 17 bases between. The CDR3 sequence: CATGREPASTDTQYF. The CDR3 DNA sequence: TGTGCCACCGGACGGGAACCAGCTAGCACAGATACGCAGTATTTT.